Included here is one T cell receptor beta chain sequence, with context. What it binds is unknown. This sample was taken from a study of STAT5B mutations in CD4+ large granular lymphocyte leukemia. In the study overall: Among healthy controls, a particular HLA allele went with more CDR3 'QG' motifs.

This was a survey-level run. Only in-frame clones appear in the TCRdb table, and some are missing; sequencing was by immunoSEQ multiplex PCR. Here the sample spans 30,000 to 35,000 clones, 76% being singletons. Study results and caveats: Without putative leukemic clones, patient CD4-sorted repertoires remained more clonal than healthy CD4+ repertoires.

The sequencing input was CD4+ T cells from blood buffy coats. The source of this sequence is a human donor in good health.

CDR3 in DNA: TGTGCCAGCAGCTCCGAGGGCGGGATCGGGTACGAGCAGTACTTC. Translation: CASSSEGGIGYEQYF. This chain connects TRBV11-3 to TRBJ2-7; D is perhaps TRBD2 (6 bases). This CDR3 contains 15 residues. Between the trimmed V and J ends, which lost 4 bases and 4 bases, there was a span of 17 bases. Germline values: CDR1 SGHNT, CDR2 YENEEA. The full variable domain, with the rest looked up from reference TRBV11-3 and TRBJ2-7, is EAGVVQSPRYKIIEKKQPVAFWCNPISGHNTLYWYLQNLGQGPELLIRYENEEAVDDSQLPKDRFSAERLKGVDSTLKIQPAELGDSAVYLCASSSEGGIGYEQYFGPGTRLTVT.